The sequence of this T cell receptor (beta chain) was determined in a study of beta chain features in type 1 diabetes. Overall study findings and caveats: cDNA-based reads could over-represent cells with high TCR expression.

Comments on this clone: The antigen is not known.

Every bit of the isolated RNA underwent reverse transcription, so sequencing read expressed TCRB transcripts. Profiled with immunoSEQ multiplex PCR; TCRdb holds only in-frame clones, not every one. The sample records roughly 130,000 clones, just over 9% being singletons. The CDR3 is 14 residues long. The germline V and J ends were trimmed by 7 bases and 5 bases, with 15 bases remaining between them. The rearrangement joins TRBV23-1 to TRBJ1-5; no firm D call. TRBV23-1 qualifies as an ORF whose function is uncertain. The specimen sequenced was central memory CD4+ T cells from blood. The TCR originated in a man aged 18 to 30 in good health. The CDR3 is CASTPGRTYQPQHF. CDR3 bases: TGCGCCAGCACCCCGGGGAGAACATATCAGCCCCAGCATTTT.